The clone carrying this T cell receptor beta chain was counted once. The sample comes from a study of cytomegalovirus exposure and HLA in healthy donors. Germline loops: CDR1 SGHTA, CDR2 FQGNSA. This CDR3 is built from 14 residues. V was pared by 3 bases and J by 8 bases, with 14 bases between. This PCR relied on a set of 60 Vbeta primers and 13 Jbeta primers. Produced via immunoSEQ multiplex PCR; TCRdb's table is partial and in-frame only. The data show 210,000 or so clones, with 65% to 90% seen just once and 1.4% held by the top ten. The source material was PBMCs. This chain joins TRBV7-2 and TRBJ2-1, with a tentative D call TRBD1 (6 bases). The TCR sequence derives from a girl aged 10 to 17 in good health and CMV-seronegative. Here the CDR3 DNA reads TGTGCCAGCAGCTTCCTACAGGGCTCGGATGAGCAGTTCTTC. Translation gives CASSFLQGSDEQFF.